One T cell receptor beta chain is described in this entry. In its sample, this clone was seen once. Its antigen remains unidentified. No base quality values were provided; no much bigger clone lies one nucleotide off. CDR1 and CDR2, looked up from the germline V gene, are ENHRY and SYGVKD. Here V drops 1 base and J drops 8 bases, and the junction holds 10 bases not matched to any gene. The CDR3 contains 15 residues, cysteine and phenylalanine counted. CDR3 DNA only is kept here, 45 bases in frame from base 1. TCRbeta CDR3 regions were amplified from genomic DNA by means of the immunoSEQ Assay, a bias-controlled multiplex PCR. The paper's processing steps were these. The number of nucleated cells in each sample was estimated from the amplification of reference gene primers within the assay. To quantify the absolute abundance of each unique TCRbeta CDR3 rearrangement, sequence reads were collapsed and filtered. For each sample, productive Simpson clonality was calculated as the square root of Simpson's diversity index across productive rearrangements. TCRdb carries this immuneACCESS record with in-frame sequences only. Its versions omit some clonotypes, under half of them owing to an unresolved V gene in the studies checked, with the rest unexplained. The DNA was the basis for D and trimming; V, J and clone size are from that table. Within this sample are nearly 25,000 clones, with approximately 74% of them counted one time only. The ten largest clonotypes hold approximately 6.1% of the sample.

At one collaborating source in Seattle, patients were enrolled during active infection and were followed longitudinally through the course of disease. The collaborating institutions used their own protocols to collect whole blood in K2EDTA tubes. For TCRbeta analysis, collaborators shipped samples in one of three forms: frozen whole blood, isolated PBMCs, or DNA extracted from either of those sample types. These data are taken from a study of blood T cell repertoires in COVID-19 (dated by TCRdb to between 2020 and 2021). About the study as a whole: Samples covering the acute and convalescent phases of COVID-19 were provided by collaborators in the United States, Italy and Spain. The material from the prospective study consisted of cDNA or gDNA derived from T cells, B-cell-depleted T cells, or PBMCs. The dataset comprised deeply sampled blood TCRbeta repertoires from subjects exposed to, actively infected with, or recovered from COVID-19. The repertoires were released in a freely available public database intended as a resource for research on the immune response to SARS-CoV-2. Samples came from the ongoing ImmuneRACE study (first 160 participants) plus 1,254 subjects from 6 global collaborators. The sample metadata nearly always contained a de-identified subject ID, COVID-19 status, age in years and sex. Where HLA class I and class II types were available, the types were taken from metadata supplied by the sample provider, not from assay-based typing.

The full study reports these points: Clinical and demographic metadata were provided uncurated, with the amount varying by source and participant.

Recombination connected TRBV10-3 to TRBJ1-2; the junction holds 7 bases that match TRBD1. The origin of this receptor is a middle-aged man with COVID-19, enrolled during active disease. Sequencing was performed on peripheral blood. The CDR3 corresponds to CAISEFTGARGGYTF. The DNA sequence is as follows: TGTGCCATCAGTGAGTTTACAGGGGCCAGAGGAGGCTACACCTTC.